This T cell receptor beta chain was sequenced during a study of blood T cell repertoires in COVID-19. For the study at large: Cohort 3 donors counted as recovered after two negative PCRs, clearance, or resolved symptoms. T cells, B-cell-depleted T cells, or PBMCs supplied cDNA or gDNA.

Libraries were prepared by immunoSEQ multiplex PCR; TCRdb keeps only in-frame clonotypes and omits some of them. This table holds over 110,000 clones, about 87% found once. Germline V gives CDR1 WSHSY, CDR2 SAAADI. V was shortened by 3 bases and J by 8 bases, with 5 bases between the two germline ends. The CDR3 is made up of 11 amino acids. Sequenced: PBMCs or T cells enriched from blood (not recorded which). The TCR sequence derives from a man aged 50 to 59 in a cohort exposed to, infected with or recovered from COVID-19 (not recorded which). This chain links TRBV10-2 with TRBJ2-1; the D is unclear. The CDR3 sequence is CASSDLYEQFF. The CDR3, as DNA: TGCGCCAGCAGTGATTTATATGAGCAGTTCTTC.